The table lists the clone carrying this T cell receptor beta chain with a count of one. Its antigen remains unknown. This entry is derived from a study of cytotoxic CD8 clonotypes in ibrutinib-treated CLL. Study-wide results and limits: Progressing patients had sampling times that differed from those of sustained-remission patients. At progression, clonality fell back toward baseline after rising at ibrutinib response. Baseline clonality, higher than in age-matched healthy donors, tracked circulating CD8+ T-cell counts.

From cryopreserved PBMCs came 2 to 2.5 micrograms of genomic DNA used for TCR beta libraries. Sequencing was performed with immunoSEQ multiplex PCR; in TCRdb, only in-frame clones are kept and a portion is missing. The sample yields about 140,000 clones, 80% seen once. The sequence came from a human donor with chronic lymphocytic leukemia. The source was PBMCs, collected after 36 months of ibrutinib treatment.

Here the CDR3 reads CASSPQLYGRNNEQFF. Written as DNA, the CDR3 is TGTGCCAGCTCACCACAGTTATACGGGAGGAACAATGAGCAGTTCTTC. The V and J genes are TRBV18 and TRBJ2-1; TRBD2 aligns across 7 bases. From germline, CDR1 is KGHSH and CDR2 LQKENI. J lost 5 bases, V lost 1 base, and 8 bases had no gene match. The CDR3 runs 16 residues.